Listed here is a single TCR beta chain. Between the trimmed V and J ends, which lost 0 bases and 6 bases, there was a span of 8 bases. The CDR3 is made up of 14 amino acids. Germline V gives CDR1 LGHNA, CDR2 YNFKEQ. This record belongs to a study of blood T cell repertoires in COVID-19. Profiled with immunoSEQ multiplex PCR; TCRdb holds only in-frame clones, not every one. Here the sample spans more than 200,000 clones, approximately 83% being singletons. The specimen was peripheral blood. The gene calls are TRBV4-2 and TRBJ1-4; D unclear. This TCR derives from a man aged 50 to 60 with active or convalescent COVID-19. The CDR3 here is CASSQDLRDEKLFF. In nucleotides, the CDR3 is TGTGCCAGCAGCCAAGATCTGAGGGATGAAAAACTGTTTTTT.